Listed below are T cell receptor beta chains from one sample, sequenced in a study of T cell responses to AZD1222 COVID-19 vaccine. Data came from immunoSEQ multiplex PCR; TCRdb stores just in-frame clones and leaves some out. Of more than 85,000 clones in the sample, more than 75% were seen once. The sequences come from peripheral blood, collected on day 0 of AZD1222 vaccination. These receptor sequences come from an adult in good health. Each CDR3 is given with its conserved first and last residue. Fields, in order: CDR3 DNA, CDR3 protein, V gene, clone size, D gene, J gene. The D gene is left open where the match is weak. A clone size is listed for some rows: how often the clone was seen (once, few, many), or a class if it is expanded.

TGTGCCAGCAGCCTCTCCAGGGCTCGGGATGGCTACACCTTC,CASSLSRARDGYTF,TRBV27,NA,NA,TRBJ1-2
TGCGCCAGCAGCCAAGGGTGGGGCACCGTTTTGTTGTCACCCCTCCACTTT,CASSQGWGTVLLSPLHF,TRBV4-3,few,NA,TRBJ1-6
TGTGCCAGCAGTTTAGGGGCGGGGGGAAGCTCCTACGAGCAGTACTTC,CASSLGAGGSSYEQYF,TRBV28,NA,TRBD2,TRBJ2-7
TGTGCCAGTGGACGGAACACCGGGGAGCTGTTTTTT,CASGRNTGELFF,TRBV6-5,NA,NA,TRBJ2-2
TGTGCCAGCAGCTTATGGGTGGCAAGGGGGATAAATCAGCCCCAGCATTTT,CASSLWVARGINQPQHF,TRBV7-8,NA,NA,TRBJ1-5
TGTGCCAGCTCACCACTTGGGACTAGCAGCGAGCAGTACTTC,CASSPLGTSSEQYF,TRBV18,once,TRBD2,TRBJ2-7
TGTGCCAGCAGAAAACAGGGGTATGTGGATGAGCAGTTCTTC,CASRKQGYVDEQFF,TRBV6-5,NA,TRBD1,TRBJ2-1
TGTGCCAGCAGTTACTCACAGGAGGAGGGAGTGGTCACAGATACGCAGTATTTT,CASSYSQEEGVVTDTQYF,TRBV6-2/TRBV6-3,once,NA,TRBJ2-3
TGTGCCAGCAGCTTAGACCGGAGGCCACACAATGAGCAGTTCTTC,CASSLDRRPHNEQFF,TRBV7-6,NA,NA,TRBJ2-1
TGTGCCAGCAGTTCCCGGACTAGCCCTTACAATGAGCAGTTCTTC,CASSSRTSPYNEQFF,TRBV2,NA,TRBD2,TRBJ2-1
TGTGCCAGCAGTTTCTTTACAGGGAACTATGGCTACACCTTC,CASSFFTGNYGYTF,TRBV28,NA,NA,TRBJ1-2
TGTGCCAGCTCACCAGGGACTAGCGGGAGGTTAAATGAGCAGTTCTTC,CASSPGTSGRLNEQFF,TRBV18,NA,TRBD2,TRBJ2-1
TGTGCCAGCAGCCAAATGCAGGGGATCGGCAATGAGCAGTTCTTC,CASSQMQGIGNEQFF,TRBV3-1/TRBV3-2,NA,NA,TRBJ2-1
TGTGCCAGCAGTTACTCGGCGAGTGACAATGAGCAGTTCTTC,CASSYSASDNEQFF,TRBV6-6,NA,NA,TRBJ2-1
TGTGCCTGGAGTATTTTTGGGAGGACACCTGCTGAAGCTTTCTTT,CAWSIFGRTPAEAFF,TRBV30,NA,NA,TRBJ1-1
TGTGCCAGCAGCTTATTAAAAGGCCCCGAGATTTTCAATCAGCCCCAGCATTTT,CASSLLKGPEIFNQPQHF,TRBV7-3,NA,NA,TRBJ1-5
TGCGCCAGCAGCTCAGCCGGCACAAGCGGGAGAGCAGATACGCAGTATTTT,CASSSAGTSGRADTQYF,TRBV5-1,NA,TRBD2,TRBJ2-3
TGTGCCAGCTCACCCTTCGAAGGGAGGGGTGAAAAACTGTTTTTT,CASSPFEGRGEKLFF,TRBV18,NA,NA,TRBJ1-4
TGTGCCAGCAGCTCTCAGGGATCTGAAAAACTGTTTTTT,CASSSQGSEKLFF,TRBV3-1/TRBV3-2,NA,NA,TRBJ1-4
TGTGCCAGTACGGTGACAGTTAATCAGCCCCAGCATTTT,CASTVTVNQPQHF,TRBV19,NA,NA,TRBJ1-5
TGTGCCAGCAGTTACTCCCCGGCTAGCGGACTATACAATGAGCAGTTCTTC,CASSYSPASGLYNEQFF,TRBV6-2/TRBV6-3,NA,TRBD2,TRBJ2-1
TGCGCCAGCAGCCCGGGACTGGCCAACACTGAAGCTTTCTTT,CASSPGLANTEAFF,TRBV4-3,NA,NA,TRBJ1-1
TGCAGCGTTGTAGCCCAAAGTAATGAAAAACTGTTTTTT,CSVVAQSNEKLFF,TRBV29-1,NA,NA,TRBJ1-4
TGTGCCACCAGTGATGGGTCCAGGCGGATCACTGAAGCTTTCTTT,CATSDGSRRITEAFF,TRBV24-1,NA,NA,TRBJ1-1
TGCGCCAGCAGCAACGTACCTTCTAGCGGGCGCCTCTACGAGCAGTACTTC,CASSNVPSSGRLYEQYF,TRBV4-3,NA,TRBD2,TRBJ2-7
TGTGCCAGCGCCACGGCCACCTACAATGAGCAGTTCTTC,CASATATYNEQFF,TRBV5-4,NA,NA,TRBJ2-1
TGTGCCAGCAGTTTATCGGGGGGGATGGTGAGCTATGGCTACACCTTC,CASSLSGGMVSYGYTF,TRBV28,NA,NA,TRBJ1-2
TGTGCCAGCACCCCGGGAAACTCTGGAAACACCATATATTTT,CASTPGNSGNTIYF,TRBV28,NA,NA,TRBJ1-3
TGTGCCAGCAGCTTAAACACAGGGGGCAATCAGCCCCAGCATTTT,CASSLNTGGNQPQHF,TRBV11-2,NA,TRBD1,TRBJ1-5
TGTGCCAGCAGTTTTGCTCTGGTGGGGGGATGGGATGAGCAGTTCTTC,CASSFALVGGWDEQFF,TRBV28,NA,NA,TRBJ2-1
TGTGCCAGCAGATCGGGTGTTGGCGGAGTCGGGGGCTACACCTTC,CASRSGVGGVGGYTF,TRBV27,NA,NA,TRBJ1-2
TGCGCCAGCAGTCCCTCGCCCGCAGGGGGCAATCAAAAACTGTTTTTT,CASSPSPAGGNQKLFF,TRBV4-1,NA,TRBD1,TRBJ1-4
TGCGCCAGCAGCCCTCTCCTTGCAACTAATGAAAAACTGTTTTTT,CASSPLLATNEKLFF,TRBV4-1,few,NA,TRBJ1-4
TGTGCCAGTAGTCCACAGAGCACAGAATCTTATGGCTACACCTTC,CASSPQSTESYGYTF,TRBV19,NA,NA,TRBJ1-2
TGTGCCTGGAGCAGAGGGGTGGGGACTGAAGCTTTCTTT,CAWSRGVGTEAFF,TRBV30,NA,NA,TRBJ1-1
TGTGCCAGCAGCCTCCTCGGGGGGGATACGCAGTATTTT,CASSLLGGDTQYF,TRBV3-1/TRBV3-2,NA,TRBD2,TRBJ2-3
TGTGCCAGCAGTTACGGACAGATGAACACTGAAGCTTTCTTT,CASSYGQMNTEAFF,TRBV6-5,NA,NA,TRBJ1-1
TGTGCCACGATTTCCGGACTAGCTATCCAAGAGACCCAGTACTTC,CATISGLAIQETQYF,TRBV7-9,NA,TRBD2,TRBJ2-5
TGTGCCAGCAGCGTAGGACAGGGCTCCTACAATGAGCAGTTCTTC,CASSVGQGSYNEQFF,TRBV9,once,TRBD1,TRBJ2-1
TGTGCCAGCAGCTCCACTAGTGACAATGAGCAGTTCTTC,CASSSTSDNEQFF,TRBV7-3,NA,NA,TRBJ2-1
TGCGCCAGCAGCCGAACAGCGGGAGGCCCCGGGGAGCTGTTTTTT,CASSRTAGGPGELFF,TRBV4-3,NA,TRBD2,TRBJ2-2